These 25 T cell receptor beta chains were sequenced from one sample in a study of technical replicates of blood from a few donors. Libraries were prepared by immunoSEQ multiplex PCR; TCRdb keeps only in-frame clonotypes and omits some of them. The sample lists approximately 49,000 clones; 90% to 95% were seen once. Material for sequencing was PBMCs. These receptors came from a human donor in good health. Some clones in this sample may be carry-over from other donors' samples.

This rearrangement joins TRBV7-2 to TRBJ2-6; TRBD1 aligns across 7 bases. The CDR3 spans 15 residues. Trimming removed 3 bases from V and 4 bases from J; junction bases left unmatched: 3. Looked up from germline, CDR1 is SGHTA and CDR2 is FQGNSA. For the CDR3, the DNA is TGTGCCAGCAGCTTGGGGACAGCCGGGGCCAACGTCCTGACTTTC. Translation gives CASSLGTAGANVLTF.

This clone was observed a few times. J is TRBJ1-1 and V is TRBV4-3; tentatively, D is TRBD1 (5 bases). V lost 0 bases to trimming and J lost 8 bases, with 13 bases between them. The CDR3 is 14 amino acids. Germline CDR1 is LGHNA and CDR2 is YSLEER. The CDR3 reads CASSQESRRGEAFF. DNA for the CDR3: TGCGCCAGCAGCCAAGAAAGCAGGAGGGGAGAAGCTTTCTTT.

This chain links TRBV6-5 with TRBJ1-1, with 7 bases lining up with TRBD1. The CDR3 extends over 14 amino acids. CDR1 MNHEY and CDR2 SVGAGI come from the germline V gene. The junction had 8 bases not matched to a gene; V was cut back by 4 bases and J by 6 bases. The CDR3 region is CASSFTGAGAEAFF. The CDR3 region has the DNA TGTGCCAGCAGTTTCACAGGGGCCGGAGCTGAAGCTTTCTTT.

This chain connects TRBV29-1 to TRBJ2-1; no reliable D call. The CDR3 runs 13 residues. CDR1 and CDR2 (germline): SQVTM, ANQGSEA. The V gene lost 4 bases and the J gene lost 4 bases, with 11 bases spanning the gap. CDR3 protein: CSVASASYNEQFF. CDR3 nucleotide sequence: TGCAGCGTTGCCAGCGCCTCTTACAATGAGCAGTTCTTC.

The chain uses TRBV28 and TRBJ1-1; TRBD1 aligns across 12 bases. The CDR3 sequence is 15 residues long. CDR1 MDHEN and CDR2 SYDVKM come from the germline V gene. J was trimmed by 6 bases and V by 5 bases; bases with no gene match: 7. DNA for the CDR3: TGTGCCAGCAGTGCCGGGACAGGGGGCGGATCTGAAGCTTTCTTT. Residues: CASSAGTGGGSEAFF.

The genes are TRBV5-1 and TRBJ2-3; TRBD1 is a possible D gene (6 bases). V was shortened by 4 bases and J by 1 base, with 7 bases between the two germline ends. Germline-derived CDR1 and CDR2 are SGHRS and YFSETQ. The CDR3 covers 13 residues. CDR3 in DNA: TGCGCCAGCAGCAACAGGGGCACAGATACGCAGTATTTT. Its protein is CASSNRGTDTQYF.

V usage is TRBV6-1 and J usage is TRBJ1-4; TRBD1 might be the D (5 bases). The germline V and J ends were trimmed by 6 bases and 8 bases, with 13 bases remaining between them. The V gene's germline CDR1 is MNHNS and CDR2 SASEGT. The CDR3 extends over 13 amino acids. CDR3 sequence: CASSSGSGEKLFF. CDR3 DNA sequence: TGTGCCAGCAGCTCAGGGTCCGGAGAAAAACTGTTTTTT.

The chain couples TRBV14 to TRBJ2-1; D is perhaps TRBD1 (7 bases). CDR1 is SGHDN, CDR2 FVKESK, per germline. The CDR3 extends over 13 amino acids. The V end lost 6 bases, the J end lost 7 bases, and 13 bases lay between the germline ends. The CDR3 nucleotides read TGTGCCAGCAGTCGCGGGACAGAAAATGAGCAGTTCTTC. The encoded protein is CASSRGTENEQFF.

The J gene is TRBJ1-4, the V gene TRBV5-4; D is ambiguous. The CDR3 runs to 13 residues. Germline V gene data show CDR1 as SGHNT and CDR2 as YYREEE (reference sequence). V lost 3 bases to trimming and J lost 6 bases, with 9 bases between them. DNA for the CDR3: TGTGCCAGCAGCTGGGAGCAGGATGAAAAACTGTTTTTT. Translating it yields CASSWEQDEKLFF. Full variable domain (rest looked up from reference TRBV5-4 and TRBJ1-4): ETGVTQSPTHLIKTRGQQVTLRCSSQSGHNTVSWYQQALGQGPQFIFQYYREEENGRGNFPPRFSGLQFPNYSSELNVNALELDDSALYLCASSWEQDEKLFFGSGTQLSVL.

This rearrangement joins TRBV5-6 to TRBJ1-6; TRBD1 agrees at 7 bases. CDR3 length: 16 amino acids. Germline V lookup: CDR1 SGHDT, CDR2 YYEEEE. V was clipped by 0 bases and J by 7 bases; unmatched bases: 7. DNA of the CDR3: TGTGCCAGCAGCTTGGTCTCTGACAGGGCGAATTCACCCCTCCACTTT. Amino acids: CASSLVSDRANSPLHF.

This chain links TRBV13 with TRBJ2-2; a weak D match, TRBD1 (5 bases). The length of the CDR3 is 18 residues. The germline V gene encodes CDR1 PRHDT and CDR2 FYEKMQ (reference sequence). Trimming cost V 0 bases and J 0 bases, with 14 bases left between them. CDR3 sequence reads: CASSLGAYSDTNTGELFF. CDR3 bases: TGTGCCAGCAGCTTAGGCGCTTATTCGGACACGAACACCGGGGAGCTGTTTTTT.

This sequence joins TRBV29-1 and TRBJ1-1, with TRBD1 matching 10 bases. This CDR3 is 13 amino acids long. The V and J ends lost 5 bases and 5 bases, in that order; junction bases with no gene match: 5. In germline, CDR1 is SQVTM, CDR2 ANQGSEA. The CDR3 loop reads CSVIDRGLTEAFF. The CDR3 DNA follows: TGCAGCGTTATAGACAGGGGGCTAACTGAAGCTTTCTTT.

V gene TRBV10-3 combines with J gene TRBJ2-3; 10 bases line up with TRBD2. Germline V gene lookup returns CDR1 ENHRY and CDR2 SYGVKD. V trimming: 5 bases; J trimming: 2 bases; junction bases outside the gene matches: 7. The CDR3 spans 16 residues. DNA of the CDR3: TGTGCCATCAGTCAAGAGCGGGAGGGATACACAGATACGCAGTATTTT. It is translated as CAISQEREGYTDTQYF.

In its sample, this clone was seen once. V gene TRBV7-9 combines with J gene TRBJ1-3; D is possibly TRBD1 (6 bases). Germline values: CDR1 SEHNR, CDR2 FQNEAQ (reference sequence). This CDR3 is 19 amino acids long. The V and J ends lost 5 bases and 0 bases respectively, with 23 bases between them. The CDR3 reads CASSLERPGHQNSGNTIYF. The DNA for the CDR3 is TGTGCCAGCAGCCTGGAGAGACCGGGACACCAAAACTCTGGAAACACCATATATTTT.

The chain has TRBV19 and TRBJ2-7, with TRBD2 matching 7 bases. Germline-derived CDR1 and CDR2 are LNHDA and SQIVND (reference sequence). There are 13 residues in the CDR3. V lost 8 bases to trimming and J lost 2 bases; unmatched junction nucleotides: 6. CDR3 DNA: TGTGCCAGTGCACCGGGACTAACCTACGAGCAGTACTTC. This encodes CASAPGLTYEQYF.

This CDR3 is CAWSPNLEKLFF. The CDR3 bases are TGTGCCTGGAGTCCTAATCTTGAAAAACTGTTTTTT. The chain is built from TRBV30 and TRBJ1-4; unclear D gene. The CDR3 has 12 residues. Germline CDR1 is GTSNPN and CDR2 is SVGIG (reference sequence). The ends were cut back, 2 bases at V and 7 bases at J, with 8 bases in the middle.

This clone was found once. V gene TRBV4-2 combines with J gene TRBJ2-7; TRBD2 aligns across 7 bases. The germline CDR1 and CDR2 sequences are LGHNA and YNFKEQ. Trimming at V came to 4 bases and at J to 2 bases, leaving 11 bases not matched to a gene. CDR3 length: 16 residues. Written as DNA, the CDR3 is TGTGCCAGCAGCCCCTTAGGAGCGGGGCCCCCCTACGAGCAGTACTTC. Residues: CASSPLGAGPPYEQYF.

This sequence joins TRBV18 and TRBJ2-7; no firm D call. The CDR3 is made up of 13 amino acids. Germline CDR1 is KGHSH and CDR2 is LQKENI. The V end was cut by 3 bases, the J end by 4 bases, with 10 bases between. CDR3 sequence: CASSPIKQYEQYF. In DNA, the CDR3 is TGTGCCAGCTCACCGATAAAACAATACGAGCAGTACTTC.

The rearrangement uses TRBV7-2 and TRBJ2-5; TRBD1 is a possible D gene (6 bases). The V and J ends lost 4 bases and 5 bases respectively, with 11 bases between them. The CDR3 has 13 amino acids. Germline V lookup: CDR1 SGHTA, CDR2 FQGNSA. This CDR3 is CASSSGQRETQYF. Here the CDR3 DNA reads TGTGCCAGCAGCTCAGGACAGAGGGAGACCCAGTACTTC. The entire variable domain, with the rest obtained from reference TRBV7-2 and TRBJ2-5, is as follows: GAGVSQSPSNKVTEKGKDVELRCDPISGHTALYWYRQSLGQGLEFLIYFQGNSAPDKSGLPSDRFSAERTGGSVSTLTIQRTQQEDSAVYLCASSSGQRETQYFGPGTRLLVL.

CDR3 in DNA: TGTGCCAGCACGACCTTGGGGCAGGGTGGATCACCCCTCCACTTT. It is translated as CASTTLGQGGSPLHF. V gene TRBV2 combines with J gene TRBJ1-6; TRBD1 might be the D (5 bases). The length of the CDR3 is 15 residues. V was clipped by 7 bases and J by 10 bases, with 20 bases between them. Germline assignment: CDR1 SNHLY and CDR2 FYNNEI.

V usage is TRBV6-5 and J usage is TRBJ1-2, with a weak D call TRBD1 (5 bases). The CDR3 sequence is 14 residues long. CDR1 is MNHEY and CDR2 is SVGAGI in the germline V gene. V shed 5 bases and J shed 4 bases, with 14 bases lying between them. Here the CDR3 DNA reads TGTGCCAGCAGTCCTATGGGCAGGGCCTATGGCTACACCTTC. It specifies CASSPMGRAYGYTF.

This chain connects TRBV10-3 to TRBJ2-3; TRBD2 might be the D (5 bases). This CDR3 is 16 amino acids long. V lost 0 bases and J 1 base, leaving 11 bases between the germline ends. Germline values: CDR1 ENHRY, CDR2 SYGVKD. CDR3 nucleotides: TGTGCCATCAGTGAGTCCAGGACCGGGGGCACAGATACGCAGTATTTT. It is translated as CAISESRTGGTDTQYF.

The genes are TRBV19 and TRBJ2-5, with unresolved D. The CDR3 loop spans 11 amino acids. The V and J ends lost 4 bases and 3 bases respectively, with 3 bases between them. From germline, CDR1 is LNHDA and CDR2 SQIVND (reference sequence). The CDR3 bases are TGTGCCAGTAGTACTGAAGAGACCCAGTACTTC. This sequence encodes CASSTEETQYF.

CDR3 sequence reads: CAIAGNGANVLTF. In DNA form, the CDR3 reads TGTGCCATCGCGGGGAACGGGGCCAACGTCCTGACTTTC. This chain connects TRBV11-3 to TRBJ2-6, with D possibly being TRBD2 (6 bases). CDR3 size: 13 residues. Looked up from germline, CDR1 is SGHNT and CDR2 is YENEEA. Trimming took 10 bases from V and 4 from J, leaving 11 bases between them. The entire variable domain, with the rest obtained from reference TRBV11-3 and TRBJ2-6, is as follows: EAGVVQSPRYKIIEKKQPVAFWCNPISGHNTLYWYLQNLGQGPELLIRYENEEAVDDSQLPKDRFSAERLKGVDSTLKIQPAELGDSAVYLCAIAGNGANVLTFGAGSRLTVL.

V usage is TRBV27 and J usage is TRBJ2-1, with no clear D. Looked up from germline, CDR1 is MNHEY and CDR2 is SMNVEV (reference sequence). The length of the CDR3 is 13 residues. V lost 3 bases and J 4 bases, leaving 7 bases between the germline ends. CDR3 bases: TGTGCCAGCAGTTTTCAGCGTTACAATGAGCAGTTCTTC. Translation gives CASSFQRYNEQFF.